This T cell receptor beta chain emerged from a study of T-cell reconstitution after alpha-beta-depleted transplantation in children. In its sample, this clonotype was seen once. Its antigen is undetermined. Study-wide points: Some patients' high day-60 TCRbeta diversity was traced to surviving recipient T cells and thymic progenitors. Several hundred graft clones that had expanded were reportedly the source of alpha-beta T cells about two months after transplant.

Preparation of the TCRbeta library involved a method that used unique molecular identifiers. TCRdb re-analysed the PCR reads in MiXCR, keeping a single row per CDR3 protein. The sample holds 220,000 or so distinct CDR3 sequences, around 7.5% seen once. CDR1 SNHLY and CDR2 FYNNEI come from the germline V gene. J gave up 6 bases and V 2 bases, and 5 bases lay outside the gene matches. The CDR3 totals 15 residues. Specimen: PBMCs, mostly from graft donor cells, collected 180 days after TCRalphabeta/CD19-depleted stem cell transplant. The sequence was obtained from a male patient younger than 18 who had a stem cell transplant for acute lymphoblastic leukemia, so the T cells may come from the graft donor. The rearrangement uses TRBV2 and TRBJ2-1; 9 bases align to TRBD2. The CDR3 nucleotides are TGTGCCAGCAGTGAACCGGGACTAGCCGTCAATGAGCAGTTCTTC. Its protein is CASSEPGLAVNEQFF.